Below are 10 T cell receptor beta chains sequenced from a single sample in a study of Ad26.COV2.S vaccination and SARS-CoV-2 variants. Treatment denoted: roughly 18 received Ad26.COV2.S at low or high dose, single or two shots; about 5 received placebo; per-sample allocation not given. Vaccine and placebo recipients were sampled on day 63 after the first injection. Measured with immunoSEQ multiplex PCR; TCRdb has only the in-frame clones, and not every one. The table has approximately 300,000 clones, approximately 80% seen once; the top ten hold 2.1%. The material sequenced was peripheral blood, taken in a trial of Ad26.COV2.S vaccine versus placebo. The receptors come from a person between 18 and 59 years old who received the Ad26.COV2.S COVID-19 vaccine or a placebo.

V is TRBV9 and J is TRBJ2-1; 13 nucleotides align to TRBD2. The J segment lost 8 bases and the V segment lost 2 bases, leaving 7 bases of the junction unmatched. This CDR3 is 16 amino acids long. Germline CDR1 SGDLS, CDR2 YYNGEE. This chain's CDR3 is CASSVSGTSGVYEQFF. CDR3 DNA sequence: TGTGCCAGCAGCGTGTCCGGGACTAGCGGGGTCTATGAGCAGTTCTTC.

V gene TRBV19 combines with J gene TRBJ2-1, with 9 bases matching TRBD1. Trimming cost V 5 bases and J 3 bases; bases outside gene matches: 8. The CDR3 extends over 16 amino acids. Germline CDR1 LNHDA, CDR2 SQIVND (reference sequence). CDR3 bases: TGTGCCAGTAGTCGGACAGGGGAGGGGCTCTACAATGAGCAGTTCTTC. It encodes CASSRTGEGLYNEQFF.

The chain has TRBV29-1 and TRBJ1-2; 7 nucleotides agree with TRBD1. With V trimmed by 4 bases and J by 1 base, 3 bases remained unmatched. Germline V gene sequence: CDR1 SQVTM, CDR2 ANQGSEA. CDR3 length: 13 amino acids. The CDR3 sequence is CSVGQGDNYGYTF. The CDR3 DNA follows: TGCAGCGTTGGCCAGGGGGATAACTATGGCTACACCTTC.

In this sample, this clone turned up once. DNA of the CDR3: TGTGCCAGCAGCTTAGTCGGGGGGGCCCCCTACCAAGAGACCCAGTACTTC. Protein product: CASSLVGGAPYQETQYF. V and J are TRBV7-2 and TRBJ2-5; 8 nucleotides line up with TRBD2. With 1 base clipped from V and 0 bases from J, the junction kept 7 bases outside the gene matches. The CDR3 runs 17 residues. Germline CDR1 and CDR2: SGHTA and FQGNSA.

The rearrangement links TRBV28 to TRBJ1-1, with 7 bases lining up with TRBD1. CDR3 size: 16 residues. J gave up 1 base and V 4 bases, and 9 bases lay outside the gene matches. CDR1 and CDR2 from the germline V gene are MDHEN and SYDVKM. The CDR3 coding sequence is TGTGCCAGCAGTTACCAAACCGGGACAGCGAACACTGAAGCTTTCTTT. This sequence encodes CASSYQTGTANTEAFF.

The chain recombines TRBV30 with TRBJ1-4; TRBD1 matches at 8 bases. Germline CDR1 is GTSNPN and CDR2 is SVGIG (reference sequence). The ends lost 2 bases at V and 5 bases at J; junction bases unmatched: 10. This CDR3 is built from 16 residues. CDR3 sequence reads: CAWSTARDRMNEKLFF. For the CDR3, the DNA is TGTGCCTGGAGTACCGCTCGGGACAGGATGAATGAAAAACTGTTTTTT.

This chain connects TRBV7-9 to TRBJ1-3; the D gene is possibly TRBD1 (6 bases). The CDR3 runs 17 residues. Trimming stripped 0 bases from V and 1 base from J, with 13 bases between. Per germline, CDR1 SEHNR and CDR2 FQNEAQ (reference sequence). The CDR3 loop reads CASSLAQGGTSGNTIYF. The CDR3 bases are TGTGCCAGCAGCTTAGCGCAAGGGGGAACATCTGGAAACACCATATATTTT.

The chain recombines TRBV29-1 with TRBJ2-7; possibly TRBD1 for D (6 bases). The V gene's germline CDR1 is SQVTM and CDR2 ANQGSEA. The CDR3 is made up of 14 amino acids. The V end was cut by 1 base, the J end by 6 bases, with 16 bases between. CDR3 coding DNA: TGCAGCGTTGAAGCCAGAGGGGGTGCTTCCGAGCAGTACTTC. Translation gives CSVEARGGASEQYF.

This clone occurred once. The genes are TRBV7-9 and TRBJ1-2, with D possibly TRBD1 on 5 matching bases. The ends were cut back, 4 bases at V and 12 bases at J, with 21 bases in the middle. Germline V gives CDR1 SEHNR, CDR2 FQNEAQ (reference sequence). CDR3 length equals 14 residues. CDR3 loop: CASSSSGTTKKNTF. CDR3 DNA: TGTGCCAGCAGCTCCTCCGGGACTACCAAAAAAAACACCTTC.

The chain uses TRBV5-1 and TRBJ2-2; D is perhaps TRBD2 (6 bases). V gave up 0 bases and J gave up 4 bases, with 10 bases separating them. Germline CDR1 and CDR2: SGHRS and YFSETQ. This CDR3 has 15 amino acids. CDR3 amino acids: CASSLGDSPTGELFF. In DNA, the CDR3 is TGCGCCAGCAGCTTGGGGGACTCACCCACCGGGGAGCTGTTTTTT.